Listed below are T cell receptor beta chains from one sample, sequenced in a study of regulatory T cells in long-lasting Graves disease. Each CDR3 protein gets one entry after TCRdb re-called the multiplex PCR reads with MiXCR. This table holds 360,000 or so distinct CDR3 sequences, roughly 23% found once. Here the sequenced sample was peripheral blood mononuclear cells (PBMCs), taken when the disease was refractory, from a patient treated with antithyroid drugs. These receptors came from a woman between 40 and 55 years old with Graves disease. CDR3s include the opening cysteine and the closing phenylalanine or tryptophan. The D gene is left open where the match is weak. Not all rows give a size; the values are once, few, many and, for expanded clones, a class.

D gene,V gene,clone size,J gene,CDR3 protein,CDR3 DNA
TRBD2,TRBV6-1,many,TRBJ2-5,CASKGSGIETQYF,TGTGCCAGCAAGGGTAGCGGGATAGAGACCCAGTACTTC
TRBD2,TRBV20-1,few,TRBJ2-2,CSARSTSGSETELFF,TGCAGTGCTAGATCGACTAGCGGGAGTGAGACGGAGCTGTTTTTT
-,TRBV19,-,TRBJ1-1,CASTGRAYTEAFF,TGTGCCAGTACTGGCAGGGCGTATACTGAAGCTTTCTTT
-,TRBV2,many,TRBJ1-1,CASQGSATEAFF,TGTGCCAGCCAGGGTTCCGCCACTGAAGCTTTCTTT
TRBD1,TRBV5-1,-,TRBJ2-3,CASSLSTGGTPSDTQYF,TGCGCCAGCAGCCTCTCGACAGGGGGAACCCCCTCAGATACGCAGTATTTT
-,TRBV6-1,-,TRBJ2-3,CASSEKVAGTDTQYF,TGTGCCAGCAGTGAAAAGGTAGCGGGCACAGATACGCAGTATTTT
-,TRBV19,-,TRBJ1-5,CASSLVSNQPQHF,TGTGCCAGTAGCCTCGTTAGCAATCAGCCCCAGCATTTT
TRBD1,TRBV7-2,-,TRBJ2-2,CASSWGQGVGTGELFF,TGTGCCAGCAGCTGGGGACAGGGGGTGGGCACCGGGGAGCTGTTTTTT
-,TRBV6-5,-,TRBJ1-5,CASTYNPHSNQPQHF,TGTGCCAGCACTTACAATCCCCATAGCAATCAGCCCCAGCATTTT
-,TRBV20-1,-,TRBJ2-7,CSADLTDSSYEQYF,TGCAGTGCGGACCTAACTGACAGCTCCTACGAGCAGTACTTC
-,TRBV28,many,TRBJ2-7,CASGTPGYEQYF,TGTGCCAGCGGGACTCCTGGGTACGAGCAGTACTTC
-,TRBV3-1,few,TRBJ2-7,CASSQDPSVEQYF,TGTGCCAGCAGCCAAGACCCTAGCGTCGAGCAGTACTTC
TRBD1,TRBV28,few,TRBJ2-3,CASSPYGQGRTRGDTQYF,TGTGCCAGCAGTCCCTACGGACAGGGTAGAACGAGGGGGGATACGCAGTATTTT
-,TRBV28,many,TRBJ2-2,CASSLQGPGELFF,TGTGCCAGCAGTTTACAGGGGCCAGGGGAGCTGTTTTTT
TRBD1,TRBV6-1,many,TRBJ1-2,CASSKRDRDGYTF,TGTGCCAGCAGTAAACGGGACAGGGATGGCTACACCTTC
-,TRBV28,many,TRBJ1-1,CASSDGITERNTEAFF,TGTGCCAGCAGTGATGGAATAACAGAGAGGAACACTGAAGCTTTCTTT
TRBD1,TRBV2,-,TRBJ2-1,CASSLDRGHYNEQFF,TGTGCCAGCAGCCTGGACAGGGGGCACTACAATGAGCAGTTCTTC
-,TRBV27,few,TRBJ2-7,CASSLRRQTYEQYF,TGTGCCAGCAGCCTCCGAAGACAGACCTACGAGCAGTACTTC
-,TRBV7-9,-,TRBJ1-6,CASSPGGTGRDSPLHF,TGTGCCAGCAGCCCCGGGGGTACAGGGCGAGATTCACCCCTCCACTTT
TRBD2,TRBV6-4,few,TRBJ2-5,CASSYSRTSGQETQYF,TGTGCCAGCAGTTACTCTCGTACTAGCGGACAAGAGACCCAGTACTTC
-,TRBV28,many,TRBJ1-4,CASSPRAGWFKTNEKLFF,TGTGCCAGCAGCCCTCGGGCAGGGTGGTTTAAGACTAATGAAAAACTGTTTTTT
-,TRBV2,many,TRBJ2-5,CASSETQQETQYF,TGTGCCAGCAGTGAGACACAGCAGGAGACCCAGTACTTC
TRBD1,TRBV2,many,TRBJ1-6,CASSGFLQGQLNSPLHF,TGTGCCAGCAGCGGATTTCTACAGGGACAGCTAAATTCACCCCTCCACTTT
TRBD1,TRBV19,-,TRBJ1-5,CASTRYGQGQPQHF,TGTGCCAGTACCCGATATGGACAGGGTCAGCCCCAGCATTTT
-,TRBV6-5,few,TRBJ2-7,CASSYRDNYEQYF,TGTGCCAGCAGTTATAGGGACAACTACGAGCAGTACTTC
TRBD1,TRBV5-6,-,TRBJ1-5,CASSLSGTVRNQPQHF,TGTGCCAGCAGCTTATCCGGGACAGTCCGTAATCAGCCCCAGCATTTT
TRBD2,TRBV20-1,-,TRBJ2-4,CSARDRTSKNIQYF,TGCAGTGCTAGAGACAGGACTAGCAAAAACATTCAGTACTTC
-,TRBV20-1,many,TRBJ2-2,CSATNTGELFF,TGCAGTGCGACGAACACCGGGGAGCTGTTTTTT
TRBD1,TRBV12-3/TRBV12-4,-,TRBJ1-5,CANSATGDNQPQHF,TGTGCCAACAGCGCGACAGGGGACAATCAGCCCCAGCATTTT
TRBD1,TRBV19,few,TRBJ1-1,CASTNDRGTEAFF,TGTGCCAGTACCAACGACAGGGGCACTGAAGCTTTCTTT
TRBD1,TRBV7-8,many,TRBJ2-7,CASSYNRGRDYEQYF,TGTGCCAGCAGCTATAACAGGGGGCGAGACTACGAGCAGTACTTC
TRBD2,TRBV15,-,TRBJ2-7,CATSRLALGEGPYEQYF,TGTGCCACCAGCAGACTCGCGTTGGGGGAGGGTCCCTACGAGCAGTACTTC
-,TRBV5-1,many,TRBJ2-7,CASSWQTTGTYEQYF,TGCGCCAGCAGCTGGCAAACGACTGGAACCTACGAGCAGTACTTC
TRBD2,TRBV6-5,-,TRBJ2-7,CASSYSSLAGESYEQYF,TGTGCCAGCAGTTATTCATCCTTGGCGGGAGAATCCTACGAGCAGTACTTC
-,TRBV12-3/TRBV12-4,many,TRBJ2-7,CASRKTDSYEQYF,TGTGCCAGCAGAAAGACAGATTCCTACGAGCAGTACTTC
-,TRBV27,-,TRBJ2-7,CASSLSFGYLNSYEQYF,TGTGCCAGCAGTTTATCATTCGGGTACCTGAACTCCTACGAGCAGTACTTC
-,TRBV15,few,TRBJ2-1,CATSPSIGTLGNEQFF,TGTGCCACCAGCCCGTCTATTGGGACCTTGGGGAATGAGCAGTTCTTC
-,TRBV19,-,TRBJ2-7,CASSIAARSPYEQYF,TGTGCCAGTAGTATAGCTGCCAGGTCCCCCTACGAGCAGTACTTC
-,TRBV5-1,few,TRBJ1-2,CASSPTGGEEGYTF,TGCGCCAGCAGCCCGACCGGCGGGGAGGAGGGCTACACCTTC
-,TRBV6-1,few,TRBJ1-2,CASNRGSGTYGYTF,TGTGCCAGCAATCGGGGTTCGGGGACATATGGCTACACCTTC
TRBD2,TRBV20-1,-,TRBJ2-7,CSLQGQRLAGDAENF,TGCTCGCTGCAGGGACAGAGACTAGCGGGAGACGCCGAGAACTTC
TRBD2,TRBV20-1,many,TRBJ2-7,CSARGGTSGNF,TGCAGTGCTAGAGGTGGGACTAGCGGCAACTTC
-,TRBV14,many,TRBJ2-5,CASSQGFEETQYF,TGTGCCAGCAGCCAGGGATTCGAAGAGACCCAGTACTTC
-,TRBV20-1,few,TRBJ1-5,CSARDPGDQPQHF,TGCAGTGCTAGAGATCCAGGGGATCAGCCCCAGCATTTT
-,TRBV7-8,few,TRBJ1-6,CASSLALGGDSPLHF,TGTGCCAGCAGCTTAGCGTTGGGTGGGGATTCACCCCTCCACTTT
TRBD1,TRBV7-2,few,TRBJ1-1,CASSFGGTGRGTEAFF,TGTGCCAGCAGCTTTGGTGGGACAGGGAGGGGCACTGAAGCTTTCTTT
-,TRBV6-1,few,TRBJ2-1,CASSRPRSTYNEQFF,TGTGCCAGCAGTAGGCCTAGGTCTACCTACAATGAGCAGTTCTTC
-,TRBV28,-,TRBJ2-4,CASSLIAPGIQYF,TGTGCCAGCAGTTTAATAGCCCCGGGGATTCAGTACTTC
TRBD2,TRBV28,many,TRBJ2-1,CASSFRTSGMSYNEQFF,TGTGCCAGCAGTTTCAGGACTAGCGGGATGTCCTACAATGAGCAGTTCTTC
-,TRBV20-1,-,TRBJ2-1,CSAILGGSRNEQFF,TGCAGTGCTATCCTCGGCGGGTCGAGGAATGAGCAGTTCTTC
-,TRBV5-6,-,TRBJ2-7,CASSFLRTVAYEQYF,TGTGCCAGCAGCTTCTTGAGGACCGTGGCCTACGAGCAGTACTTC
-,TRBV10-3,many,TRBJ2-7,CAIRRTIFSYEQYF,TGTGCCATCAGGAGGACCATTTTCTCCTACGAGCAGTACTTC
-,TRBV2,-,TRBJ2-2,CAGSRTELSGELFF,TGTGCCGGCAGTAGGACAGAGCTCAGTGGGGAGCTGTTTTTT
-,TRBV11-3,many,TRBJ2-7,CASSLISGTSYEQYF,TGTGCCAGCAGCTTAATCAGCGGAACGTCCTACGAGCAGTACTTC
-,TRBV2,many,TRBJ1-2,CASSESGHHYGYTF,TGTGCCAGCAGTGAGTCAGGACACCATTATGGCTACACCTTC
-,TRBV7-3,few,TRBJ1-6,CASSLKINSPLHF,TGTGCCAGCAGCTTAAAAATTAATTCACCCCTCCACTTT
-,TRBV25-1,many,TRBJ2-6,CASSESGGANVLTF,TGTGCCAGCAGTGAATCAGGGGGGGCCAACGTCCTGACTTTC
-,TRBV6-1,-,TRBJ2-1,CASRRGDTPYNEQFF,TGTGCCAGCAGGAGGGGGGACACACCCTACAATGAGCAGTTCTTC
-,TRBV18,-,TRBJ2-5,CASSPGQETQCF,TGTGCCAGCTCCCCGGGACAAGAGACCCAGTGCTTC